This TCR beta chain was obtained from a study of regulatory T cells in long-lasting Graves disease. Time point denoted: newly diagnosed GD, antithyroid drugs for less than 3 months. Isolated PBMC RNA provided the starting material for the TCR library. Germline values: CDR1 MNHGY, CDR2 SVAAGI. The CDR3 length is 17 residues. The V segment lost 4 bases and the J segment 1 base; nucleotides outside the gene matches: 12. Investigators prepared the TCR beta libraries by applying iRepertoire HTBI primers and Arm-PCR of CDR3 regions. TCRdb reprocessed the multiplex PCR reads via MiXCR and lists one record per CDR3 protein. The data show 350,000 to 500,000 distinct CDR3 sequences, 11% to 15% seen once. This clonotype was found once. The sample was also linked to a second study, of T cells in Graves' hyperthyroidism and ophthalmopathy. That study reports: RT-PCR in the first round (using the HTBI primer set) targeted the TCR CDR3. Within blood appeared most thyroid clonotypes that had expanded above 0.001.

The clonotype comes from a woman aged 45-65 years with Graves disease. The rearrangement links TRBV6-9 to TRBJ1-1; 7 bases are a match to TRBD1. Source: peripheral blood mononuclear cells (PBMCs), taken at new diagnosis, from a patient treated with antithyroid drugs. CDR3 amino acids: CASSWEKTGKTNTEAFF. In DNA form, the CDR3 reads TGTGCCAGCAGTTGGGAAAAGACAGGGAAGACGAACACTGAAGCTTTCTTT.